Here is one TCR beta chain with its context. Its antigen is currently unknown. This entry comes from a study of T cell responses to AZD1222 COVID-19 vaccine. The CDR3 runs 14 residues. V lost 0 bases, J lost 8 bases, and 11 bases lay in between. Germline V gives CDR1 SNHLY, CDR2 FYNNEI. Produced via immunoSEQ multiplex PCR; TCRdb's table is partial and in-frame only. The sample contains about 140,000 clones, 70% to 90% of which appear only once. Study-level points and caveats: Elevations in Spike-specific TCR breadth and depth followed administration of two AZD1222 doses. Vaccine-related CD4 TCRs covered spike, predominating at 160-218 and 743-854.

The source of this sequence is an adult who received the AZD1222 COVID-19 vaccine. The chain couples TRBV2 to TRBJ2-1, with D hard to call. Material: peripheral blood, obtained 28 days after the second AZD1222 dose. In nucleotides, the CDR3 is TGTGCCAGCAGTGAAGCTAGTCAGGTCCATGAGCAGTTCTTC. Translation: CASSEASQVHEQFF.